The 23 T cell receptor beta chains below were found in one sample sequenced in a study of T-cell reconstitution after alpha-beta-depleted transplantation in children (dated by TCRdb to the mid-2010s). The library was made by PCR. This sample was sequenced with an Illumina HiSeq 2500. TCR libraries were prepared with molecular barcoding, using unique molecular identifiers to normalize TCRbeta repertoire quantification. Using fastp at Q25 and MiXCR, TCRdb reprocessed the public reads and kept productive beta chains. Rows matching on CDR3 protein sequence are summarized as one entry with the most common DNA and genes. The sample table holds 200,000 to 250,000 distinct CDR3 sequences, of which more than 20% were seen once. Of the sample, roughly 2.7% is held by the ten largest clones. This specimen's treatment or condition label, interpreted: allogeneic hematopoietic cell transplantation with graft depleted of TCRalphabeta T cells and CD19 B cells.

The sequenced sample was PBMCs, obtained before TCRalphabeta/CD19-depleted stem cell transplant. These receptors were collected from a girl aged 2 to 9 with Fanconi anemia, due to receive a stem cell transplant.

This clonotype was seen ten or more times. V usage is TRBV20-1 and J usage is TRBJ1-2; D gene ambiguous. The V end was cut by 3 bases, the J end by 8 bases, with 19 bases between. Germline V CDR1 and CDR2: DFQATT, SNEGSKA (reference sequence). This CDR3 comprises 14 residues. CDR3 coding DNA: TGCAGTGCTAGTGGTCCGGACCGACTGAGGGGCTACACCTTC. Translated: CSASGPDRLRGYTF.

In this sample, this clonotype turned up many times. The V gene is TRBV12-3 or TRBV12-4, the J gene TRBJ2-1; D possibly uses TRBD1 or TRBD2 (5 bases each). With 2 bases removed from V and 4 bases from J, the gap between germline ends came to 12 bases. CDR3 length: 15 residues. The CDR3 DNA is TGTGCCAGCAGTTTACCTGGGGCGGGTTACAATGAGCAGTTCTTC. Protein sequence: CASSLPGAGYNEQFF.

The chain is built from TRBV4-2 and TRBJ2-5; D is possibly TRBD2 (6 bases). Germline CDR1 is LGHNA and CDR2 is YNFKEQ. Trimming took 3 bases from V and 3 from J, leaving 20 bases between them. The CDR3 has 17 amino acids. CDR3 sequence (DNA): TGTGCCAGCAGCCACGATGTGGATGCGGGAACTAAAGAGACCCAGTACTTC. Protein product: CASSHDVDAGTKETQYF.

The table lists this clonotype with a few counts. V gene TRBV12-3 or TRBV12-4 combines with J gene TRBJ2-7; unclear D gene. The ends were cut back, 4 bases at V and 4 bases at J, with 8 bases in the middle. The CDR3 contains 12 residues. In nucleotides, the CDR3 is TGTGCCAGCAGTTCAATTCGTTACGAGCAGTACTTC. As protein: CASSSIRYEQYF.

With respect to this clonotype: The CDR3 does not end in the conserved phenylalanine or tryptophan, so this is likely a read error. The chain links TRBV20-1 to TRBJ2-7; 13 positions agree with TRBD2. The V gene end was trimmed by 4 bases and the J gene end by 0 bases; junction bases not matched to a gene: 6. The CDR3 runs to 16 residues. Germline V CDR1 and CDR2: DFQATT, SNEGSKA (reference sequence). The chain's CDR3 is CSAIGLAGDSSYEQYI. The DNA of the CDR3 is TGCAGTGCTATCGGACTAGCGGGGGACAGCTCCTACGAGCAGTACATC.

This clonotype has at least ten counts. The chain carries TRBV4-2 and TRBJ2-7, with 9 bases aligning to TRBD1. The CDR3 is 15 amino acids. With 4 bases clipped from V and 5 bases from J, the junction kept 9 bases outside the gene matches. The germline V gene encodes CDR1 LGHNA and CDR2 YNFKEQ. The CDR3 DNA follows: TGTGCCAGCAGCCCCCGGGACAGGGCCAGCCACGAGCAGTACTTC. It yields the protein CASSPRDRASHEQYF.

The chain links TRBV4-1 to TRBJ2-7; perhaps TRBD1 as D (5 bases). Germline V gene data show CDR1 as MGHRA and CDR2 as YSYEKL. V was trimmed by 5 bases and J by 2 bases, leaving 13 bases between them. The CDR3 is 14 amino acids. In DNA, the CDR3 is TGCGCCAGCAGCTATACAGGAGTCACCTACGAGCAGTACTTC. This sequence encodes CASSYTGVTYEQYF.

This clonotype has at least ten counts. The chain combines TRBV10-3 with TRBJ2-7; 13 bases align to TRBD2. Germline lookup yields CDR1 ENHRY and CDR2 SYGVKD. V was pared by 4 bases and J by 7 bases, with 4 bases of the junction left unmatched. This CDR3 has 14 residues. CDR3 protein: CAISGTSGGSEQYF. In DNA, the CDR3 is TGTGCCATCAGTGGGACTAGCGGGGGCTCTGAGCAGTACTTC.

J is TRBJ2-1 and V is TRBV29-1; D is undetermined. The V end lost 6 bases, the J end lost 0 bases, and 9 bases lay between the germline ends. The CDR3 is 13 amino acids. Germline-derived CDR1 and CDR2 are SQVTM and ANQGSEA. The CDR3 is CSVARSSYNEQFF. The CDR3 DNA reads TGCAGCGTCGCCAGGAGCTCCTACAATGAGCAGTTCTTC.

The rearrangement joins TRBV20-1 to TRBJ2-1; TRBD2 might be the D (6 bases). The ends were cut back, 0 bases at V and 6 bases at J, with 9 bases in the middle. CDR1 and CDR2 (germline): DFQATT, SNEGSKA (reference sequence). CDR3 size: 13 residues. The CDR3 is CSAREPSVNEQFF. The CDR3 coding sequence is TGCAGTGCTAGAGAGCCTAGCGTCAATGAGCAGTTCTTC.

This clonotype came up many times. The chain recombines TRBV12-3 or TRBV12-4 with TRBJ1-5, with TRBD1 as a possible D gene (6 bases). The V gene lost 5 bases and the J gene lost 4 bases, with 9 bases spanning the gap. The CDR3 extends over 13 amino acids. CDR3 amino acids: CASSDRQNQPQHF. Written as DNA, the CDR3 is TGTGCCAGCAGTGACAGGCAGAATCAGCCCCAGCATTTT.

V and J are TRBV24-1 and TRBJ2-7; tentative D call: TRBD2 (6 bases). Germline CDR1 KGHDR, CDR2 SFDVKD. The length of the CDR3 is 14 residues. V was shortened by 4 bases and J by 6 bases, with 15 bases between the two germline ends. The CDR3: CATSDRHQTSEQYF. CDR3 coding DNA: TGTGCCACCAGTGACCGCCACCAGACTAGCGAGCAGTACTTC.

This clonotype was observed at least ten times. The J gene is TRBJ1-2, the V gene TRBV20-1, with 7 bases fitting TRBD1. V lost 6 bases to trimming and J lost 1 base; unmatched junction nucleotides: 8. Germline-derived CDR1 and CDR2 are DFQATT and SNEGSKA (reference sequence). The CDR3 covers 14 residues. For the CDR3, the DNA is TGCAGTGCAGAAACGGGACAGAATAACTATGGCTACACCTTC. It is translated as CSAETGQNNYGYTF.

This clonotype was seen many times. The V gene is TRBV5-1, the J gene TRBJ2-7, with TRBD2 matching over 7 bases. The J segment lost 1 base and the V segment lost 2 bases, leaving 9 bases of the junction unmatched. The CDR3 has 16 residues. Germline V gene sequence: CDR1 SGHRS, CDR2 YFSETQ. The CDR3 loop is CASSLNTGTKSYEQYF. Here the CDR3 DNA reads TGCGCCAGCAGCTTAAACACCGGGACTAAATCCTACGAGCAGTACTTC.

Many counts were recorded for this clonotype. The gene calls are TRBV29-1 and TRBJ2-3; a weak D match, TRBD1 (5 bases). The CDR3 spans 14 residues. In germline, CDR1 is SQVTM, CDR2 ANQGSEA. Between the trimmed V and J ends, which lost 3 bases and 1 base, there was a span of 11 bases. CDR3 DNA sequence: TGCAGCGTTGAGGGGCAGATCGGCACAGATACGCAGTATTTT. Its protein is CSVEGQIGTDTQYF.

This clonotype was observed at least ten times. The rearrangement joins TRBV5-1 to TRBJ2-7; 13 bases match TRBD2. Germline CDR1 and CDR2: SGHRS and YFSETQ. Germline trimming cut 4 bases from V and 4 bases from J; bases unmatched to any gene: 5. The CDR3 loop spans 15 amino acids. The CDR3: CASSTGLAGRYEQYF. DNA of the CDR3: TGCGCCAGCAGCACGGGACTAGCGGGAAGATACGAGCAGTACTTC.

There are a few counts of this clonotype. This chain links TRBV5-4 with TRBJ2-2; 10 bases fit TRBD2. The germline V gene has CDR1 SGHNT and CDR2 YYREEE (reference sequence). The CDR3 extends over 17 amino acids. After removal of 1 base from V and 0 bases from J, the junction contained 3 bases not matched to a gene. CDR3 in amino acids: CASSLPTSGSNTGELFF. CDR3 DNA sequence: TGTGCCAGCAGCTTGCCGACTAGCGGGTCGAACACCGGGGAGCTGTTTTTT.

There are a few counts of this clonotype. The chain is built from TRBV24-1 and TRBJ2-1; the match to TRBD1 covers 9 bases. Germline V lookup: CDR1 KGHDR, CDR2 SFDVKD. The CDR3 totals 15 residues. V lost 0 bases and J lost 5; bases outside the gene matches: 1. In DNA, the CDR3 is TGTGCCACCAGTGATTTGGACAGGGGGGACAATGAGCAGTTCTTC. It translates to CATSDLDRGDNEQFF.

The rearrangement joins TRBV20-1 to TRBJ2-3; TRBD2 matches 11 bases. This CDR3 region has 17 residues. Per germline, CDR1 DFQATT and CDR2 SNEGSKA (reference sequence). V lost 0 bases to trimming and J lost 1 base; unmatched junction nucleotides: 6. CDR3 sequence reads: CSARDPLLAGGTDTQYF. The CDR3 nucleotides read TGCAGTGCTAGAGATCCGTTACTAGCGGGAGGCACAGATACGCAGTATTTT.

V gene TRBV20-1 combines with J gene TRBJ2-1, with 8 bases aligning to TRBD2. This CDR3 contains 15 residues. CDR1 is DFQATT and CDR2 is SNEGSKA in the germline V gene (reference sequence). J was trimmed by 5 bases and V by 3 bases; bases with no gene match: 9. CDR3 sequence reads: CSASATSGADNEQFF. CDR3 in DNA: TGCAGTGCTAGTGCTACTAGCGGAGCTGACAATGAGCAGTTCTTC.

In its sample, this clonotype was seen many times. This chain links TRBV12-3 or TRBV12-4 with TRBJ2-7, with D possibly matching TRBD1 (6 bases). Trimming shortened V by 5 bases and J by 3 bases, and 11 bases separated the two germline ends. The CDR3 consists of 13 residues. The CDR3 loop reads CASSGDTNYEQYF. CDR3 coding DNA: TGTGCCAGCAGTGGGGACACGAACTACGAGCAGTACTTC.

CDR3 nucleotides: TGCAGTGGGGGGGGAGGAGGTAATATAGATACGCAGTATTTT. This sequence encodes CSGGGGGNIDTQYF. The chain links TRBV29-1 to TRBJ2-3; 7 bases match TRBD2. This CDR3 is built from 14 residues. Per germline, CDR1 SQVTM and CDR2 ANQGSEA.

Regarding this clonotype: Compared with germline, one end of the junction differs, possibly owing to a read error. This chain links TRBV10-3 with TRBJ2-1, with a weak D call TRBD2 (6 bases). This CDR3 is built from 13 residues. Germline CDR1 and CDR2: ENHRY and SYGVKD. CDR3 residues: CAIGTPERWNQIF. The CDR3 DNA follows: TGTGCCATCGGGACTCCCGAGCGCTGGAACCAAATCTTC.